These 8 T cell receptor beta chains originate from one sample sequenced in a study of identical twins. TCRdb reprocessed the 5' RACE reads with MiXCR, giving one entry per CDR3 protein. The repertoire holds 1.5 million to 2 million distinct CDR3 sequences, with about 32% as singletons. The sample taken for sequencing was cord blood. The receptors originated from a newborn girl in good health.

The chain uses TRBV5-1 and TRBJ2-1, with D tentatively TRBD1 or TRBD2 (5 bases each). The V end was cut by 1 base, the J end by 8 bases, with 22 bases between. CDR1 and CDR2 from the germline V gene are SGHRS and YFSETQ. The CDR3 sequence is 17 residues long. DNA of the CDR3: TGCGCCAGCAGCTTGTTCTCGGGGCCCCTCATGAGTTATGAGCAGTTCTTC. This codes for CASSLFSGPLMSYEQFF.

In this sample, this clonotype turned up a few times. V usage is TRBV29-1 and J usage is TRBJ2-1; TRBD1 aligns across 7 bases. The V gene's germline CDR1 is SQVTM and CDR2 ANQGSEA. This CDR3 region has 14 residues. Trimming took 8 bases from V and 5 from J; bases not matched to a gene: 12. The CDR3 sequence: CSTRTGWYNNEQFF. Written as DNA, the CDR3 is TGCAGCACCCGGACAGGATGGTACAACAATGAGCAGTTCTTC.

A word on this clonotype: A much larger clone differs from this one at a single base, so this may be a read error. The rearrangement links TRBV6-5 to TRBJ1-1, with D perhaps TRBD1 (6 bases). V was pared by 2 bases and J by 1 base, with 8 bases between. Germline values: CDR1 MNHEY, CDR2 SVGAGI. The length of the CDR3 is 14 residues. This CDR3 reads CASSYAGQNTEAFF. DNA for the CDR3: TGTGCCAGCAGTTACGCGGGACAGAACACTGAAGCTTTCTTT.

V gene TRBV15 combines with J gene TRBJ2-3; D is unresolved. Looked up from germline, CDR1 is LNHNV and CDR2 is YYDKDF (reference sequence). There are 15 residues in the CDR3. Trimming took off 1 base at V and 3 bases at J, with 11 bases between the two ends. This CDR3 is CATSRGVLSTDTQYF. CDR3 in DNA: TGTGCCACCAGCAGAGGGGTTCTGTCTACAGATACGCAGTATTTT.

A word on this clonotype: Sequence at one end of the junction differs from germline and may be a read error. The chain joins TRBV24-1 to TRBJ2-1; a weak D match, TRBD1 (5 bases). Looked up from germline, CDR1 is KGHDR and CDR2 is SFDVKD. The CDR3 consists of 13 residues. The CDR3 region is CATSYLRGNEQFF. For the CDR3, the DNA is TGTGCCACCAGTTATTTAAGGGGCAATGAGCAGTTCTTC.

This clonotype was seen a handful of times. The chain recombines TRBV20-1 with TRBJ2-1; 8 positions match TRBD2. V lost 0 bases to trimming and J lost 4 bases; unmatched junction nucleotides: 14. The CDR3 loop spans 18 amino acids. Per the germline V gene, CDR1 is DFQATT and CDR2 is SNEGSKA (reference sequence). The CDR3 nucleotides read TGCAGTGCTAGAGATTTGGAGCGGGAGACGGGCCAATACAATGAGCAGTTCTTC. Encoded protein: CSARDLERETGQYNEQFF.

This chain joins TRBV5-1 and TRBJ2-5; TRBD2 aligns across 13 bases. The closer fit of TRBJ2-7 to the DNA end suggests the J call may be wrong. Germline CDR1 SGHRS, CDR2 YFSETQ. The CDR3 has 16 residues. DNA of the CDR3: TGCGCCAGCAGCTCCATAACTAGCGGGGGGGCCGACGAGCAGTACTTC. Amino acid sequence: CASSSITSGGADEQYF.

The chain has TRBV6-4 and TRBJ2-1, with 10 bases fitting TRBD2. CDR1 and CDR2 (germline): MRHNA, SNTAGT. The CDR3 is 21 amino acids. Losses at the gene ends were 0 bases for V and 1 base for J; bases not matched to a gene: 15. As DNA, the CDR3 is TGTGCCAGCAGTGACTCGACGGGTAGCGGGGGGAGTGGGCGTTCCTACAATGAGCAGTTCTTC. It yields the protein CASSDSTGSGGSGRSYNEQFF.